One and the same sample provided the 30 T cell receptor beta chains below, sequenced in a study of HIV-infected patients and healthy controls. Roughly three months, about 14 weeks, into antiretroviral therapy, follow-up blood was collected. Whole blood was used without fractionation, so all unsorted peripheral T cells were included. cDNA was made from about 500 ng RNA using alpha and beta constant primers. Using multiplexing indices, alpha and beta chain libraries were generated apart by chain-specific third strand synthesis. TCRdb reanalysed the 5' RACE reads using MiXCR and keeps one entry per CDR3 protein. Altogether 5,500 or so distinct CDR3 sequences are present, around 8.8% being singletons, with the ten largest covering roughly 25%. The sequenced sample was blood, obtained during antiretroviral therapy. These receptors came from an adult with HIV infection.

This clonotype was recorded a few times. The genes are TRBV20-1 and TRBJ2-5, with 7 bases identical to TRBD1. CDR1 DFQATT and CDR2 SNEGSKA come from the germline V gene (reference sequence). J gave up 2 bases and V 5 bases, and 2 bases lay outside the gene matches. The CDR3 runs to 12 residues. This CDR3 is CSALRGQETQYF. CDR3 in DNA: TGCAGTGCTCTCAGGGGGCAAGAGACCCAGTACTTC.

This clonotype is termed medium-sized (0.01 to 0.1%). This chain connects TRBV11-2 to TRBJ2-1; D ambiguous. The CDR3 consists of 13 residues. Germline loops: CDR1 SGHAT, CDR2 FQNNGV. Trimming shortened V by 1 base and J by 9 bases, and 10 bases separated the two germline ends. The CDR3 sequence: CASSLVLSGEQFF. The CDR3 DNA follows: TGTGCCAGCAGCTTAGTACTCTCGGGTGAGCAGTTCTTC.

This clonotype rates as medium-sized (0.01 to 0.1%). J is TRBJ2-5 and V is TRBV20-1, with D tentatively TRBD2 (5 bases). Germline-derived CDR1 and CDR2 are DFQATT and SNEGSKA (reference sequence). The CDR3 loop spans 11 amino acids. V was clipped by 4 bases and J by 7 bases, with 10 bases between them. This CDR3 reads CSAMTGGTQYF. The CDR3 DNA reads TGCAGTGCTATGACTGGAGGGACCCAGTACTTC.

Sample share makes this clonotype medium-sized. The chain couples TRBV14 to TRBJ1-2, with D unresolved. CDR3 length equals 13 residues. V was trimmed by 1 base and J by 4 bases, leaving 7 bases between them. Per the germline V gene, CDR1 is SGHDN and CDR2 is FVKESK. DNA of the CDR3: TGTGCCAGCAGCCAAGTGGCAGCCTATGGCTACACCTTC. Protein sequence: CASSQVAAYGYTF.

In this sample, this clonotype turned up many times. This chain connects TRBV5-6 to TRBJ2-5, with no clear D. Germline CDR1 SGHDT, CDR2 YYEEEE. Trimming took 0 bases from V and 7 from J, leaving 13 bases between them. The CDR3 has 14 residues. For the CDR3, the DNA is TGTGCCAGCAGCTTGGCCAGGAGTGGCGTGACCCAGTACTTC. Translated, it gives CASSLARSGVTQYF.

In its sample, this clonotype was seen many times. The chain uses TRBV7-7 and TRBJ1-6; TRBD1 aligns across 7 bases. CDR1 is SSHAT, CDR2 FNYEAQ, per germline (reference sequence). V lost 5 bases and J lost 9; bases outside the gene matches: 13. The CDR3 is made up of 16 amino acids. The CDR3 DNA reads TGTGCCAGCAGCCCGATAAGACCGGGACAGCTTTCACCCCTCCACTTT. Translated: CASSPIRPGQLSPLHF.

The chain combines TRBV5-1 with TRBJ2-1; 14 nucleotides line up with TRBD2. The germline CDR1 and CDR2 sequences are SGHRS and YFSETQ. The CDR3 extends over 17 amino acids. Germline trimming cut 4 bases from V and 3 bases from J; bases unmatched to any gene: 6. DNA for the CDR3: TGCGCCAGCAGCACCCGGACTAGCGGGAGGTACTACAATGAGCAGTTCTTC. The encoded protein is CASSTRTSGRYYNEQFF.

The CDR3 sequence: CASSESLVGYEQYF. The CDR3 region has the DNA TGTGCCAGCAGTGAAAGTTTGGTGGGCTACGAGCAGTACTTC. The V call is TRBV6-1, the J call TRBJ2-7; D is ambiguous. V lost 2 bases to trimming and J lost 3 bases, with 11 bases between them. This CDR3 is built from 14 residues. Germline V gene lookup returns CDR1 MNHNS and CDR2 SASEGT.

This clonotype was found a few times. This chain connects TRBV11-3 to TRBJ2-1; D call uncertain. Deletions cut 2 bases from V and 2 bases from J, with 10 bases between. The CDR3 is made up of 15 amino acids. The V gene's germline CDR1 is SGHNT and CDR2 YENEEA. The CDR3 is CASSLYAETYNEQFF. CDR3 sequence (DNA): TGTGCCAGCAGCTTATATGCAGAGACCTACAATGAGCAGTTCTTC.

This clonotype was recorded a few times. The rearrangement uses TRBV6-2 or TRBV6-3 and TRBJ2-5; a possible D gene is TRBD1 (6 bases). This CDR3 has 15 amino acids. In germline, CDR1 is MNHEY, CDR2 SVGEGT. V was trimmed by 5 bases and J by 2 bases, leaving 15 bases between them. In DNA form, the CDR3 reads TGTGCCAGCAGTACACAGGGCCTGGGGCAAGAGACCCAGTACTTC. This sequence encodes CASSTQGLGQETQYF.

This clonotype qualifies as medium-sized. This chain links TRBV6-5 with TRBJ2-3; the match to TRBD2 covers 16 bases. This CDR3 contains 17 residues. The germline V gene has CDR1 MNHEY and CDR2 SVGAGI. V trimming: 6 bases; J trimming: 5 bases; junction bases outside the gene matches: 8. The CDR3 loop is CASSTGLAGGRLDTQYF. In DNA, the CDR3 is TGTGCCAGCAGCACGGGACTAGCGGGAGGGCGTTTAGATACGCAGTATTTT.

Many counts were recorded for this clonotype. The V gene is TRBV15, the J gene TRBJ2-5, with D possibly being TRBD1 or TRBD2 (5 bases each). Deletions cut 0 bases from V and 5 bases from J, with 10 bases between. The CDR3 has 14 amino acids. In germline, CDR1 is LNHNV, CDR2 YYDKDF (reference sequence). In DNA form, the CDR3 reads TGTGCCACCAGCAGAGATGAAGGGACCGAGACCCAGTACTTC. Residues: CATSRDEGTETQYF.

The table lists this clonotype with a few counts. DNA of the CDR3: TGTGCCAGCAGTAGGGGCTCCTATAATTCACCCCTCCACTTT. This encodes CASSRGSYNSPLHF. The rearrangement links TRBV12-3 or TRBV12-4 to TRBJ1-6; perhaps TRBD1 as D (5 bases). The ends were cut back, 5 bases at V and 0 bases at J, with 5 bases in the middle. The CDR3 consists of 14 residues.

Relative to its sample, this clonotype is medium-sized. The genes are TRBV27 and TRBJ1-1; D gene ambiguous. The CDR3 is 11 amino acids. Germline assignment: CDR1 MNHEY and CDR2 SMNVEV (reference sequence). V lost 4 bases to trimming and J lost 4 bases, with 4 bases between them. DNA for the CDR3: TGTGCCAGCAGTTCGACCACTGAAGCTTTCTTT. This gives the protein CASSSTTEAFF.

This clonotype was counted at least ten times. The J gene is TRBJ2-6, the V gene TRBV5-4; TRBD2 matches at 7 bases. The trim removed 4 bases at V and 3 bases at J, leaving 13 bases unmatched. This CDR3 region has 18 residues. The germline V gene has CDR1 SGHNT and CDR2 YYREEE (reference sequence). The CDR3 protein is CASSQSDTGGSGANVLTF. Written as DNA, the CDR3 is TGTGCCAGCAGCCAAAGTGACACGGGCGGGAGTGGGGCCAACGTCCTGACTTTC.

This clonotype is classed as medium-sized (0.01 to 0.1%). V gene TRBV11-2 combines with J gene TRBJ2-3, with D maybe TRBD1 (5 bases). This CDR3 has 14 residues. Germline V gene data show CDR1 as SGHAT and CDR2 as FQNNGV. V dropped 1 base and J dropped 6 bases, with 11 bases sitting between them. The CDR3 region is CASSLGVSGDTQYF. The CDR3 nucleotides are TGTGCCAGCAGCTTAGGGGTCTCAGGGGATACGCAGTATTTT.

In this sample, this clonotype turned up many times. The V and J genes are TRBV7-8 and TRBJ2-3, with TRBD2 identical over 10 bases. Germline values: CDR1 SGHVS, CDR2 FQNEAQ. Trimming took 6 bases from V and 5 from J; bases not matched to a gene: 2. The CDR3 runs 13 residues. CDR3 amino acids: CASRRTSGDTQYF. The CDR3 nucleotides read TGTGCCAGCAGGCGGACTAGCGGAGATACGCAGTATTTT.

This clonotype is medium-sized (0.01 to 0.1%) in the sample. The V gene is TRBV12-3 or TRBV12-4, the J gene TRBJ2-7; the D call may be TRBD1 or TRBD2 (5 bases each). V was shortened by 8 bases and J by 6 bases, with 17 bases between the two germline ends. This CDR3 is built from 13 residues. CDR3 DNA: TGTGCCAGCGCGCCGGGACCCGCAAGCGAGCAGTACTTC. It translates to CASAPGPASEQYF.

This clonotype is medium-sized (0.01 to 0.1%) in the sample. The chain couples TRBV6-1 to TRBJ2-5, with D perhaps assigned TRBD1 or TRBD2 (5 bases each). The V end was cut by 1 base, the J end by 2 bases, with 14 bases between. The germline CDR1 and CDR2 sequences are MNHNS and SASEGT. The CDR3 consists of 16 residues. CDR3 coding DNA: TGTGCCAGCAGTGAAGTCTGGGGGAGTACTCAAGAGACCCAGTACTTC. Translating it yields CASSEVWGSTQETQYF.

This clonotype was found many times. The chain links TRBV30 to TRBJ2-7, with TRBD1 matching over 9 bases. Unmatched junction bases numbered 7, after V lost 4 bases and J lost 3 bases. The CDR3 has 14 amino acids. From germline, CDR1 is GTSNPN and CDR2 SVGIG (reference sequence). The CDR3 reads CAWNLRDRDYEQYF. The DNA for the CDR3 is TGTGCCTGGAACCTCCGGGACAGGGACTACGAGCAGTACTTC.

This clonotype was seen many times. The chain recombines TRBV20-1 with TRBJ2-4, with unresolved D. The V and J ends lost 3 bases and 6 bases respectively, with 12 bases between them. The CDR3 sequence is 13 residues long. Germline V gene lookup returns CDR1 DFQATT and CDR2 SNEGSKA (reference sequence). The CDR3 nucleotides are TGCAGTGCTAGTGGTAACCCGGGAAACATTCAGTACTTC. Protein sequence: CSASGNPGNIQYF.

This clonotype showed up many times. The rearrangement uses TRBV2 and TRBJ1-4; 9 nucleotides agree with TRBD1. The CDR3 consists of 15 residues. Germline lookup yields CDR1 SNHLY and CDR2 FYNNEI. J lost 4 bases, V lost 8 bases, and 8 bases had no gene match. The CDR3 nucleotides are TGTGCCAGCGCGGGGGACAGGGATCTTAATGAAAAACTGTTTTTT. This translates into CASAGDRDLNEKLFF.

This clonotype was recorded only once. V usage is TRBV6-5 and J usage is TRBJ2-5; no definite D call. With 5 bases removed from V and 2 bases from J, the gap between germline ends came to 15 bases. The CDR3 is made up of 15 amino acids. Germline V CDR1 and CDR2: MNHEY, SVGAGI. The DNA for the CDR3 is TGTGCCAGCAGTACCCCAGAGATGGGACAAGAGACCCAGTACTTC. Its translation is CASSTPEMGQETQYF.

This clonotype is deemed medium-sized. The genes are TRBV6-2 or TRBV6-3 and TRBJ2-5; 9 bases line up with TRBD2. The CDR3 sequence is 18 residues long. Germline CDR1 and CDR2: MNHEY and SVGEGT. V shed 4 bases and J 1 base; nucleotides not matched to a gene: 13. The CDR3 DNA sequence: TGTGCCAGCAGTTGGGATGGGGCTAGCGGGGCCCTCCAAGAGACCCAGTACTTC. It encodes CASSWDGASGALQETQYF.

Ten or more counts support this clonotype. The J gene is TRBJ1-2, the V gene TRBV20-1; the D gene is possibly TRBD1 (5 bases). Trimming shortened V by 1 base and J by 4 bases, and 7 bases separated the two germline ends. The CDR3 is made up of 12 amino acids. Germline-derived CDR1 and CDR2 are DFQATT and SNEGSKA (reference sequence). The CDR3 DNA follows: TGCAGTGCTAGAGTACAGGTCTATGGCTACACCTTC. As protein: CSARVQVYGYTF.

In this sample, this clonotype turned up many times. The chain recombines TRBV11-2 with TRBJ2-1; 11 nucleotides line up with TRBD2. Germline lookup yields CDR1 SGHAT and CDR2 FQNNGV. The V gene end was trimmed by 0 bases and the J gene end by 3 bases; junction bases not matched to a gene: 1. The CDR3 sequence is 16 residues long. The CDR3: CASSLELAGVYNEQFF. For the CDR3, the DNA is TGTGCCAGCAGCTTAGAACTAGCGGGAGTCTACAATGAGCAGTTCTTC.

This clonotype was seen many times. This chain connects TRBV24-1 to TRBJ2-3; 12 bases align to TRBD2. J lost 0 bases, V lost 3 bases, and 6 bases had no gene match. Germline CDR1 reads KGHDR; CDR2 reads SFDVKD. The CDR3 length is 18 residues. The CDR3 bases are TGTGCCACCAGTGATCCAGGGACTAGCGGGCCTAGCACAGATACGCAGTATTTT. This encodes CATSDPGTSGPSTDTQYF.

This clonotype is labeled medium-sized. The chain carries TRBV28 and TRBJ2-5; 12 nucleotides align to TRBD2. CDR1 and CDR2 from the germline V gene are MDHEN and SYDVKM. The V and J ends lost 6 bases and 2 bases, in that order; junction bases with no gene match: 7. This CDR3 spans 16 amino acids. CDR3 amino acids: CASRRRGTSGQETQYF. The DNA for the CDR3 is TGTGCCAGCAGGCGGCGGGGGACTAGCGGGCAAGAGACCCAGTACTTC.

This clonotype is termed medium-sized (0.01 to 0.1%). The V call is TRBV7-6, the J call TRBJ1-5; possible D gene TRBD1, 5 bases. CDR1 is SGHVS and CDR2 is FNYEAQ in the germline V gene. CDR3 length: 14 amino acids. Trimming shortened V by 2 bases and J by 2 bases, and 7 bases separated the two germline ends. The CDR3 DNA is TGTGCCAGCAGCTTATGGGACGGCAATCAGCCCCAGCATTTT. The encoded protein is CASSLWDGNQPQHF.

The chain combines TRBV24-1 with TRBJ2-5, with 7 positions matching TRBD1. The CDR3 consists of 15 residues. Germline-derived CDR1 and CDR2 are KGHDR and SFDVKD. V dropped 4 bases and J dropped 1; count of bases not matched to a gene: 5. The CDR3 protein is CATSDARTGQETQYF. The CDR3 DNA sequence: TGTGCCACCAGTGACGCCCGGACAGGCCAAGAGACCCAGTACTTC.